This T cell receptor (beta chain) was recorded in a study of somatic mutations in cytotoxic T cells in rheumatoid arthritis. On this clone: Its antigen is unidentified.

Germline V gene sequence: CDR1 SEHNR, CDR2 FQNEAQ (reference sequence). There are 14 residues in the CDR3. V was cut by 5 bases and J by 3 bases, with 13 bases left in between. TCRdb's copy holds only in-frame clones and misses some; the assay was immunoSEQ multiplex PCR. Of about 12,000 clones in the sample, around 70% are singletons; the top ten hold 9% to 10%. Study-level results: Which antigens the expanded CD8+ clones targeted was unknown. Statistically, CD8+ T-cell clonality was not significantly distinct between individuals with rheumatoid arthritis and age-matched healthy controls.

The V call is TRBV7-9, the J call TRBJ1-1, with D unclear. What was sequenced was CD8+ T cells sorted from blood. This TCR was recovered from a man between 65 and 85 years old in good health. This chain's CDR3 is CASSNILEYTEAFF. In DNA, the CDR3 is TGTGCCAGCAGCAACATCTTGGAGTACACTGAAGCTTTCTTT.